What follows are 21 T cell receptor beta chains derived from one specimen sequenced in a study of beta chain features in type 1 diabetes. Whole-study findings and limits: Researchers report that Type 1 diabetes patients had moderately but significantly shorter TCRB CDR3s across all four CD4+ subsets.

No antigens are known for them. The investigators reverse transcribed all of the isolated RNA, so they sequenced expressed TCRB transcripts. Clones were sequenced by immunoSEQ multiplex PCR, and TCRdb holds only the in-frame ones, with some missing. The data contain a few hundred thousand clones, around 14% of them singletons. The sequencing input was naive CD4+ T cells from blood. These receptor sequences come from a man aged 30-40 years with type 1 diabetes.

In nucleotides, the CDR3 is TGCGCCAGCAGCTTGGCCGACAGGTCTAGTGAAGCTTTCTTT. As protein: CASSLADRSSEAFF. This chain links TRBV5-1 with TRBJ1-1; D may be TRBD1 (6 bases). The ends were cut back, 0 bases at V and 7 bases at J, with 13 bases in the middle. Germline CDR1 SGHRS, CDR2 YFSETQ. The length of the CDR3 is 14 residues.

This clone has just a few counts. The chain joins TRBV5-1 to TRBJ2-3, with TRBD2 identical over 10 bases. Germline V CDR1 and CDR2: SGHRS, YFSETQ. The CDR3 sequence is 15 residues long. With 6 bases clipped from V and 5 bases from J, the junction kept 9 bases outside the gene matches. CDR3 sequence reads: CASTSSGGAGDTQYF. CDR3 in DNA: TGCGCCAGCACCTCCAGCGGGGGGGCAGGAGATACGCAGTATTTT. The full variable domain, completed using reference TRBV5-1 and TRBJ2-3, is KAGVTQTPRYLIKTRGQQVTLSCSPISGHRSVSWYQQTPGQGLQFLFEYFSETQRNKGNFPGRFSGRQFSNSRSEMNVSTLELGDSALYLCASTSSGGAGDTQYFGPGTRLTVL.

This clone was counted only a few times. The chain uses TRBV11-2 and TRBJ2-5, with D possibly being TRBD1 (6 bases). The CDR3 loop spans 15 amino acids. Trimming left V 5 bases short and J 6 bases short, with 19 bases between. CDR1 and CDR2 (germline): SGHAT, FQNNGV. CDR3 DNA sequence: TGTGCCAGCAGCCCAAGTCAGGGGAGCGCACAGACCCAGTACTTC. Its translation: CASSPSQGSAQTQYF.

V gene TRBV21-1 combines with J gene TRBJ1-2; the table's D call, TRBD1, was not checked against the DNA. TRBV21-1 is shown as a pseudogene. This CDR3 is 15 amino acids long. This CDR3 is CASSKGGQGGYGYTF. In DNA, the CDR3 is TGTGCCAGCAGCAAAGGCGGACAGGGAGGATATGGCTACACCTTC.

The J gene is TRBJ2-3, the V gene TRBV5-4, with 10 positions matching TRBD2. Trimming removed 0 bases from V and 8 bases from J; junction bases left unmatched: 6. This CDR3 has 15 amino acids. Germline CDR1 is SGHNT and CDR2 is YYREEE (reference sequence). CDR3 region: CASSLAGTSVATQYF. CDR3 DNA sequence: TGTGCCAGCAGCTTGGCCGGGACTAGCGTTGCTACGCAGTATTTT.

This clone was found a few times. The chain employs TRBV28 and TRBJ2-2; 7 bases align to TRBD2. The J segment lost 4 bases and the V segment lost 2 bases, leaving 4 bases of the junction unmatched. The germline gives CDR1 MDHEN, CDR2 SYDVKM. The CDR3 runs to 15 residues. CDR3 bases: TGTGCCAGCAGTTTAAGACTAGCTGGCACCGGGGAGCTGTTTTTT. It yields the protein CASSLRLAGTGELFF.

As DNA, the CDR3 is TGTGCCAGTATGGGGGACAGGGAGAATCAGCCCCAGCATTTT. It yields the protein CASMGDRENQPQHF. The chain carries TRBV19 and TRBJ1-5; 9 nucleotides line up with TRBD1. J was trimmed by 4 bases and V by 7 bases; bases with no gene match: 5. The CDR3 loop spans 14 amino acids. Germline CDR1 is LNHDA and CDR2 is SQIVND (reference sequence).

This clone has more than one count but fewer than ten. This chain connects TRBV5-4 to TRBJ2-1; the D gene is possibly TRBD2 (6 bases). The germline V gene has CDR1 SGHNT and CDR2 YYREEE (reference sequence). The CDR3 covers 18 residues. V lost 4 bases and J 9 bases, leaving 29 bases between the germline ends. CDR3: CASSQLKISGPAGSEQFF. For the CDR3, the DNA is TGTGCCAGCAGCCAACTCAAGATTAGCGGTCCCGCCGGCAGTGAGCAGTTCTTC.

The chain uses TRBV5-1 and TRBJ1-2; D unclear. The CDR3 contains 13 residues. The germline gives CDR1 SGHRS, CDR2 YFSETQ. The V end was cut by 2 bases, the J end by 6 bases, with 11 bases between. The CDR3 DNA is TGCGCCAGCAGCTTCCAAACTTCCGATGGCTACACCTTC. Its translation: CASSFQTSDGYTF.

This clone appeared a few times. The chain carries TRBV30 and TRBJ2-2, with TRBD2 matching over 11 bases. Looked up from germline, CDR1 is GTSNPN and CDR2 is SVGIG (reference sequence). Trimming took 0 bases from V and 0 from J; bases not matched to a gene: 6. The CDR3 totals 18 residues. The CDR3: CAWSVLAGGLTNTGELFF. CDR3 coding DNA: TGTGCCTGGAGTGTATTAGCGGGAGGGCTCACGAACACCGGGGAGCTGTTTTTT.

This clone was counted a few times. This rearrangement joins TRBV30 to TRBJ1-4; D gene ambiguous. This CDR3 comprises 13 residues. Trimming took 2 bases from V and 6 from J, leaving 10 bases between them. Per the germline V gene, CDR1 is GTSNPN and CDR2 is SVGIG (reference sequence). The CDR3 is CAWSSQAYEKLFF. In DNA, the CDR3 is TGTGCCTGGAGTAGTCAGGCCTATGAAAAACTGTTTTTT.

This clone was recorded a few times. The chain uses TRBV29-1 and TRBJ1-3; D is unclear. The CDR3 sequence is 12 residues long. Germline-derived CDR1 and CDR2 are SQVTM and ANQGSEA. The V end lost 4 bases, the J end lost 1 base, and 5 bases lay between the germline ends. The chain's CDR3 is CSVGASGNTIYF. CDR3 nucleotides: TGCAGCGTTGGGGCATCTGGAAACACCATATATTTT.

There are a few counts of this clone. This chain uses TRBV6-1 with TRBJ2-5; TRBD1 aligns across 8 bases. V gave up 6 bases and J gave up 2 bases; unmatched junction bases: 8. The length of the CDR3 is 15 residues. The germline V gene encodes CDR1 MNHNS and CDR2 SASEGT. The CDR3 region has the DNA TGTGCCAGCAGGAAAGGACAGGGCGGTCAAGAGACCCAGTACTTC. It specifies CASRKGQGGQETQYF.

V and J are TRBV30 and TRBJ1-5, with 10 bases lining up with TRBD1. Germline V gene sequence: CDR1 GTSNPN, CDR2 SVGIG (reference sequence). This CDR3 spans 17 amino acids. The V segment lost 0 bases and the J segment 3 bases; nucleotides outside the gene matches: 8. The CDR3 spells CAWSVSRTGGANQPQHF. For the CDR3, the DNA is TGTGCCTGGAGTGTATCCCGGACAGGGGGGGCCAATCAGCCCCAGCATTTT.

This chain joins TRBV11-3 and TRBJ2-3, with D perhaps TRBD1 (6 bases). Trimming took off 4 bases at V and 6 bases at J, with 17 bases between the two ends. The CDR3 covers 15 residues. Germline V lookup: CDR1 SGHNT, CDR2 YENEEA. The CDR3 loop is CASSSRGGKEDTQYF. DNA for the CDR3: TGTGCCAGCAGCTCCCGAGGGGGAAAGGAGGATACGCAGTATTTT.

J is TRBJ1-2 and V is TRBV6-6; TRBD1 matches 9 bases. The CDR3 extends over 14 amino acids. Germline V lookup: CDR1 MNHNY, CDR2 SVGAGI (reference sequence). The V and J ends lost 5 bases and 8 bases, in that order; junction bases with no gene match: 9. This CDR3 reads CASSNRDRASGYTF. CDR3 in DNA: TGTGCCAGCAGTAACCGGGACAGGGCCTCAGGCTACACCTTC.

There are a few counts of this clone. The chain recombines TRBV30 with TRBJ2-2; 7 bases agree with TRBD2. The CDR3 spans 13 residues. Germline V lookup: CDR1 GTSNPN, CDR2 SVGIG (reference sequence). With 2 bases clipped from V and 6 bases from J, the junction kept 3 bases outside the gene matches. This chain's CDR3 is CAWSITSAGELFF. The CDR3 DNA is TGTGCCTGGAGTATAACTAGCGCCGGGGAGCTGTTTTTT.

This clone has only a few counts. The chain employs TRBV25-1 and TRBJ2-7; D unresolved. Trimming pared 4 bases from V and 0 bases from J, leaving 4 bases between. The CDR3 spans 12 residues. The germline CDR1 and CDR2 sequences are MGHDK and SYGVNS. The CDR3 here is CASSASSYEQYF. As DNA, the CDR3 is TGTGCCAGCAGTGCTAGCTCCTACGAGCAGTACTTC.

The CDR3 DNA sequence: TGTGCCATCGGCCGACCAGCGTCTGACGAGCAGTACTTC. It yields the protein CAIGRPASDEQYF. V is TRBV10-3 and J is TRBJ2-7; D is ambiguous. Germline CDR1 ENHRY, CDR2 SYGVKD. Trimming shortened V by 8 bases and J by 5 bases, and 16 bases separated the two germline ends. The CDR3 runs 13 residues.

The genes are TRBV5-1 and TRBJ2-1; 7 positions agree with TRBD1. This CDR3 comprises 16 residues. Germline values: CDR1 SGHRS, CDR2 YFSETQ. The junction had 11 bases not matched to a gene; V was cut back by 6 bases and J by 2 bases. CDR3 in DNA: TGCGCCAGCAAACCGTTATCAGGGACAGCCTACAATGAGCAGTTCTTC. Encoded protein: CASKPLSGTAYNEQFF.

This clone was seen a few times. This chain connects TRBV30 to TRBJ1-3, with TRBD1 as a possible D gene (5 bases). Germline V gene lookup returns CDR1 GTSNPN and CDR2 SVGIG (reference sequence). V was trimmed by 1 base and J by 0 bases, leaving 10 bases between them. The CDR3 covers 15 residues. This CDR3 reads CAWSARRGSGNTIYF. DNA of the CDR3: TGTGCCTGGAGTGCAAGAAGGGGCTCTGGAAACACCATATATTTT.